Listed below are T cell receptor beta chains from one sample, sequenced in a study of breast tumors, draining lymph nodes, adjacent tissues. TCRdb re-called the multiplex PCR reads through MiXCR, storing one row per CDR3 protein. The sample includes about 150,000 distinct CDR3 sequences, 32% of them seen just once. The sample comprised axillary lymph node tissue. The origin of the receptors is a female donor with breast cancer. Some clones in this sample may be carry-over from other donors' samples. The CDR3 runs from the conserved cysteine through the conserved F or W. D genes are given only for firm matches. Expanded clones get a size class; other rows say once, few or many, or leave the size out.

TRBJ2-3 TRBV4-1 . . CASSRPGLTSTDTQYF TGCGCCAGCAGCAGGCCGGGACTGACTAGCACAGATACGCAGTATTTT
TRBJ2-7 TRBV2 . TRBD1 CARGTGGAVQYF TGTGCCAGGGGGACAGGGGGCGCAGTGCAGTACTTC
TRBJ2-6 TRBV6-5 many TRBD1 CASSRDRGSGANVLTF TGTGCCAGCAGTAGAGACAGGGGATCTGGGGCCAACGTCCTGACTTTC
TRBJ2-3 TRBV7-6 many TRBD2 CASSLGGVLAGGTDTQYF TGTGCCAGCAGCTTAGGCGGGGTTCTAGCGGGGGGCACAGATACGCAGTATTTT
TRBJ2-2 TRBV20-1 many TRBD2 CSARAGGPGGELFF TGCAGTGCTAGAGCGGGGGGGCCGGGCGGGGAGCTGTTTTTT
TRBJ1-2 TRBV25-1 many TRBD1 CASSPSGTGPGGYTF TGTGCCAGCAGTCCCTCGGGGACAGGTCCGGGCGGCTACACCTTC
TRBJ1-6 TRBV12-3/TRBV12-4 many . CASSPRLYDSPLHF TGTGCCAGCAGTCCGAGGCTATATGATTCACCCCTCCACTTT
TRBJ1-4 TRBV7-2 . . CASSFNRAATNEKLFF TGTGCCAGCAGCTTTAACAGGGCTGCAACTAATGAAAAACTGTTTTTT
TRBJ2-3 TRBV20-1 . TRBD2 CSARDLGGVTDTQYF TGCAGTGCTAGAGACCTCGGGGGGGTCACAGATACGCAGTATTTT
TRBJ1-5 TRBV2 many . CASSATGYSNQPQHF TGTGCCAGCAGTGCTACGGGTTATAGCAATCAGCCCCAGCATTTT
TRBJ2-3 TRBV5-5 many . CASSSGLPTDTQYF TGTGCCAGCAGCTCGGGACTGCCCACAGATACGCAGTATTTT
TRBJ2-3 TRBV29-1 . . CSLGTRTDTQYF TGCAGCTTGGGGACCCGCACAGATACGCAGTATTTT
TRBJ1-1 TRBV18 . TRBD1 CASSRTGGETTEAFF TGTGCCAGCTCACGGACAGGGGGCGAAACCACTGAAGCTTTCTTT
TRBJ1-1 TRBV14 few . CASSQDVGVINTEAFF TGTGCCAGCAGCCAAGATGTAGGGGTCATCAACACTGAAGCTTTCTTT
TRBJ1-1 TRBV4-1 few TRBD1 CASSQHRGGIMNTEAFF TGCGCCAGCAGCCAGCACAGGGGAGGAATTATGAACACTGAAGCTTTCTTT
TRBJ1-6 TRBV5-1 . TRBD1 CASSINTGGPLLHF TGCGCCAGCAGCATAAATACAGGGGGACCCCTCCTACACTTT
TRBJ1-2 TRBV6-5 many . CASSFPGYGYTF TGTGCCAGCAGTTTTCCGGGCTATGGCTACACCTTC
TRBJ2-4 TRBV19 many . CASSITPSLAKNIQYF TGTGCCAGTAGTATCACCCCCTCCCTAGCCAAAAACATTCAGTACTTC
TRBJ2-5 TRBV11-3 few TRBD2 CASSLGTSAVKGTQYF TGTGCCAGCAGCTTGGGGACTAGCGCGGTCAAGGGGACCCAGTACTTC
TRBJ2-7 TRBV4-1 . . CASGRYRDTAYGQYF TGCGCCAGCGGCCGATACCGGGACACAGCCTACGGGCAGTACTTC
TRBJ2-5 TRBV20-1 many TRBD2 CSARDGTSGDRETQYF TGCAGTGCTAGAGATGGGACTAGCGGGGACCGAGAGACCCAGTACTTC
TRBJ2-3 TRBV2 many . CASSPDRSSTDTQYF TGTGCCAGCAGTCCTGACAGATCTAGCACAGATACGCAGTATTTT
TRBJ2-3 TRBV12-3/TRBV12-4 many . CASSLTGPGTQYF TGTGCCAGCAGTTTAACGGGGCCGGGTACGCAGTATTTT
TRBJ2-1 TRBV7-9 . TRBD1 CASSYRGHEQLF TGTGCCAGCAGCTACAGGGGTCATGAGCAGCTCTTC
TRBJ2-3 TRBV19 few . CASGINVVDTQYF TGTGCCAGTGGTATAAATGTAGTGGATACGCAGTATTTT
TRBJ2-2 TRBV11-3 many . CASSRRVGGELFF TGTGCCAGCAGCCGCAGGGTTGGCGGGGAGCTGTTTTTT
TRBJ1-1 TRBV20-1 . TRBD1 CSAGTANTEAFF TGCAGTGCCGGGACAGCGAACACTGAAGCTTTCTTT
TRBJ1-4 TRBV7-9 many TRBD1 CASSFVTFGGQGNSPDGKLFF TGTGCCAGCAGCTTCGTTACCTTTGGGGGACAGGGGAACTCGCCAGATGGGAAACTGTTTTTT
TRBJ1-2 TRBV7-2 many TRBD1 CASSLDGTANYGYPF TGTGCCAGCAGCTTAGATGGGACAGCGAACTATGGCTACCCCTTC
TRBJ2-2 TRBV19 many . CASSTGLPGGELFF TGTGCCAGTAGTACAGGGCTTCCGGGAGGGGAGCTGTTTTTT
TRBJ2-3 TRBV6-2/TRBV6-3 many . CASSYFGRAPDTQYF TGTGCCAGCAGTTACTTCGGGCGGGCCCCAGATACGCAGTATTTT
TRBJ1-2 TRBV5-4 many . CASSSAKGDYGYTF TGTGCCAGCAGCTCCGCCAAGGGGGACTATGGCTACACCTTC
TRBJ2-4 TRBV7-8 many . CASSTDRQGGIQYF TGTGCCAGCAGCACCGACAGGCAGGGTGGCATTCAGTACTTC
TRBJ1-4 TRBV6-6 many . CASSWGNEKLFF TGTGCCAGCAGTTGGGGTAATGAAAAACTGTTTTTT
TRBJ1-2 TRBV7-2 . TRBD1 CASSPPRGDRERSDYGYTF TGTGCCAGCTCACCGCCCAGAGGGGACAGGGAAAGGAGTGACTATGGCTACACCTTC
TRBJ1-2 TRBV5-4 many . CASSLFVGSFAFHYGYTF TGTGCCAGCAGCTTGTTTGTGGGGAGTTTTGCGTTTCACTATGGCTACACCTTC
TRBJ2-2 TRBV9 many . CASSLGLGVDAGELFF TGTGCCAGCAGCCTAGGACTGGGGGTTGATGCCGGGGAGCTGTTTTTT
TRBJ2-7 TRBV25-1 . TRBD1 CASSEGTGTGVHEQYF TGTGCCAGCAGTGAGGGAACCGGGACAGGGGTCCACGAGCAGTACTTC
TRBJ1-2 TRBV7-9 many . CASSLGTGRHYGYPF TGTGCCAGCAGCTTAGGTACGGGGCGTCACTATGGCTACCCCTTC
TRBJ2-1 TRBV19 . TRBD2 CASSRTSGGYNEQFF TGTGCCAGTAGCCGGACTAGCGGGGGGTACAATGAGCAGTTCTTC
TRBJ1-2 TRBV7-9 many . CASSLIAGYGYTF TGTGCCAGCAGCTTGATAGCCGGGTATGGCTACACCTTC
TRBJ2-7 TRBV19 many TRBD2 CASSPTSGGSYEQYF TGTGCCAGTAGCCCGACTAGCGGGGGGTCCTACGAGCAGTACTTC
TRBJ1-2 TRBV19 many . CASTAGAGREANYGYTF TGTGCCAGCACTGCCGGCGCTGGAAGAGAGGCTAACTATGGCTACACCTTC
TRBJ2-2 TRBV20-1 many . CSARDQGTLSGELFF TGCAGTGCTAGAGATCAAGGGACACTCTCCGGGGAGCTGTTTTTT
TRBJ1-4 TRBV28 few . CASRGGVGLINEKLFF TGTGCCAGCAGGGGGGGCGTGGGCCTCATAAATGAAAAACTGTTTTTT
TRBJ2-3 TRBV20-1 many . CSARVSGPDTQYF TGCAGTGCTAGAGTATCAGGACCAGATACGCAGTATTTT
TRBJ2-3 TRBV20-1 many . CSARPSTGPSTDTQYF TGCAGTGCTAGGCCGTCGACTGGACCTAGCACAGATACGCAGTATTTT
TRBJ1-5 TRBV7-8 many . CASSSPHNQPQHF TGTGCCAGCAGCTCCCCCCACAATCAGCCCCAGCATTTT
TRBJ1-4 TRBV7-9 . TRBD1 CASSLIGDRGHEKLFF TGTGCCAGCAGCTTAATAGGGGACAGGGGGCACGAAAAACTGTTTTTT